This TCR beta chain was profiled in a study of blood T cell repertoires in COVID-19. Per the original data handling: Amplification from reference gene primers served as the basis for estimated nucleated cell counts. Assay used: immunoSEQ multiplex PCR; TCRdb lists only in-frame clones, some missing. The DNA gave D and trimming, while V, J and clone size come from that table. The table includes about 130,000 clones, around 74% detected once. This CDR3 contains 15 residues. Germline V CDR1 and CDR2: MNHNY, SVGAGI (reference sequence). Trimming took off 5 bases at V and 3 bases at J, with 14 bases between the two ends.

Sequencing was performed on peripheral blood. The chain joins TRBV6-6 to TRBJ1-5; no reliable D call. This clonotype was obtained from a man between 60 and 75 years old with acute or convalescent COVID-19. The CDR3 reads CASSRTRSNNQPQHF. CDR3 in DNA: TGTGCCAGCAGTCGCACCCGGTCTAACAATCAGCCCCAGCATTTT.